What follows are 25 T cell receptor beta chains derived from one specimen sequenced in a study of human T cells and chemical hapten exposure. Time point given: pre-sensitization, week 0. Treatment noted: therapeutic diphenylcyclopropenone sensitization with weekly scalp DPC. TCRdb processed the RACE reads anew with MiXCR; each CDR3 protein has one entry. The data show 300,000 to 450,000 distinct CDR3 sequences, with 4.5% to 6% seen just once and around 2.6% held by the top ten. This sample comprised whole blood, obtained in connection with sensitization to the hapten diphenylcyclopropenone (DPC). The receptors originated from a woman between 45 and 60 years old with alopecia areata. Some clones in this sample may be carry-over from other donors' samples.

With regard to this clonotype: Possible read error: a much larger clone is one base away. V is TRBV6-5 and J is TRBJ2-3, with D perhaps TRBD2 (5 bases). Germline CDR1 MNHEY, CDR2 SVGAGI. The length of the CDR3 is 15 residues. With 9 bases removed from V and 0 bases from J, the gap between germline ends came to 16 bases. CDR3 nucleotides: TGTGCCAGAAGCAAGGACTCCTCTAGCACAGATACGCAGTATTTT. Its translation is CARSKDSSSTDTQYF.

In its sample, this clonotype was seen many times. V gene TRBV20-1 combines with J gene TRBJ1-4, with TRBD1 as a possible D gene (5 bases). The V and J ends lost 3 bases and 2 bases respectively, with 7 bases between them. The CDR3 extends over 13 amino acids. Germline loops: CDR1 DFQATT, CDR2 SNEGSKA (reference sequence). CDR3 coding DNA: TGCAGTGCTAGTGGGGCTACTAATGAAAAACTGTTTTTT. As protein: CSASGATNEKLFF.

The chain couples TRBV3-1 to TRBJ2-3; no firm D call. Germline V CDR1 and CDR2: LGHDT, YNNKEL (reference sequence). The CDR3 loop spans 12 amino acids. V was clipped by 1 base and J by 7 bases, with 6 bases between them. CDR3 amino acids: CASSQARNTQYF. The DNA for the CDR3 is TGTGCCAGCAGCCAAGCCCGGAATACGCAGTATTTT.

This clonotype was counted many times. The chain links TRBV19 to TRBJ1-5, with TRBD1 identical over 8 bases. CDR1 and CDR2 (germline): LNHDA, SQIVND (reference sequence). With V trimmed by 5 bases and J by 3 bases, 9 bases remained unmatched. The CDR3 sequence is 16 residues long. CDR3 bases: TGTGCCAGTAGTCCGACAGGGGCCGCGCCCAATCAGCCCCAGCATTTT. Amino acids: CASSPTGAAPNQPQHF. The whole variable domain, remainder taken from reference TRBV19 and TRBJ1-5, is DGGITQSPKYLFRKEGQNVTLSCEQNLNHDAMYWYRQDPGQGLRLIYYSQIVNDFQKGDIAEGYSVSREKKESFPLTVTSAQKNPTAFYLCASSPTGAAPNQPQHFGDGTRLSIL.

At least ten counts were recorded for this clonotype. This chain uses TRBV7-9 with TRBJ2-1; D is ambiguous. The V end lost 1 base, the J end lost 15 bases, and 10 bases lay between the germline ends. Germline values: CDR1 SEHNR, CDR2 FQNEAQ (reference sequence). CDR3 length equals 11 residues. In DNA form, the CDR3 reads TGTGCCAGCAGCTTAGGGGCGGAATCGTTCTTC. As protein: CASSLGAESFF.

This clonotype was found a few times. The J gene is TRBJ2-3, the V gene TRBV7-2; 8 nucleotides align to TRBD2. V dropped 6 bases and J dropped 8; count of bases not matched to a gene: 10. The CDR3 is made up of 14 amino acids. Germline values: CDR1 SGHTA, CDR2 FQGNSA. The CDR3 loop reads CASSPGGAGGTQYF. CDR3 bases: TGTGCCAGCAGTCCCGGGGGGGCTGGTGGTACGCAGTATTTT.

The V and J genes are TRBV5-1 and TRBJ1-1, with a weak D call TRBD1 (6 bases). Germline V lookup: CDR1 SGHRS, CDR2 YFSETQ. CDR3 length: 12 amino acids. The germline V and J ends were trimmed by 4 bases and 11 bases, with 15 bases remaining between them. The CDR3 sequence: CASSQQGMGAFF. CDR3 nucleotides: TGCGCCAGCAGCCAACAGGGTATGGGGGCTTTCTTT.

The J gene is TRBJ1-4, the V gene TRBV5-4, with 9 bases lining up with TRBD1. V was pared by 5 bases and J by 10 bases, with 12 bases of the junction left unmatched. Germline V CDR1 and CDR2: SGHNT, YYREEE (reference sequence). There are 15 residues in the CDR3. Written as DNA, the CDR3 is TGTGCCAGCAGGTCGGGACAGGGATCTAACGGAAAACTGTTTTTT. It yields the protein CASRSGQGSNGKLFF.

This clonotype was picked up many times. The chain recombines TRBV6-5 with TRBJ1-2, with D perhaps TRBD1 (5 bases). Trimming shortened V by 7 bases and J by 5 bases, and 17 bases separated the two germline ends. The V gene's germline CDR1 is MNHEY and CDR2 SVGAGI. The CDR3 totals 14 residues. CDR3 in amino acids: CASTPAGLGYGYTF. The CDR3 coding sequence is TGTGCCAGCACTCCCGCGGGGCTGGGATATGGCTACACCTTC.

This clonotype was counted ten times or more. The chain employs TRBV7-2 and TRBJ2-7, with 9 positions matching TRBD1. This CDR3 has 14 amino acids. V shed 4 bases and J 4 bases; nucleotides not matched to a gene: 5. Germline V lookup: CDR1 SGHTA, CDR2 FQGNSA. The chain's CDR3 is CASSSDRGFYEQYF. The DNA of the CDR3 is TGTGCCAGCAGCTCGGACAGGGGTTTTTACGAGCAGTACTTC.

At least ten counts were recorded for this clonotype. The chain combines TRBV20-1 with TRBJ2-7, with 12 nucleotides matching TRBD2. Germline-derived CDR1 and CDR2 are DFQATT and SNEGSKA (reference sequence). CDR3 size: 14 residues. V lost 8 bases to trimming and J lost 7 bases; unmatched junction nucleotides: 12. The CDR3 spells CSSFRLAGAREQYF. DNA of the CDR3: TGCAGTTCATTCAGACTAGCGGGAGCGAGGGAGCAGTACTTC.

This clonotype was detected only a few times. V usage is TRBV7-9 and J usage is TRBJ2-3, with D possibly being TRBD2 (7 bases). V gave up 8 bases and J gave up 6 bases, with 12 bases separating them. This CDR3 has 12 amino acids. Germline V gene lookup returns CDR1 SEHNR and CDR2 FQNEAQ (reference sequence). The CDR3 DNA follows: TGTGCCAGCCTAGGGGGGGCCGATACGCAGTATTTT. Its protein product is CASLGGADTQYF. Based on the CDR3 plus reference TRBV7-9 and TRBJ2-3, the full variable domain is DTGVSQNPRHKITKRGQNVTFRCDPISEHNRLYWYRQTLGQGPEFLTYFQNEAQLEKSRLLSDRFSAERPKGSFSTLEIQRTEQGDSAMYLCASLGGADTQYFGPGTRLTVL.

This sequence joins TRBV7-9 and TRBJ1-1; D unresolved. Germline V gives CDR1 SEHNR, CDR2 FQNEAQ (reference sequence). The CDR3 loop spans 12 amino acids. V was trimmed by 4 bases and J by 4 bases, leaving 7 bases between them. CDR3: CASSSTSTEAFF. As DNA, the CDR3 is TGTGCCAGCAGCTCCACAAGCACTGAAGCTTTCTTT.

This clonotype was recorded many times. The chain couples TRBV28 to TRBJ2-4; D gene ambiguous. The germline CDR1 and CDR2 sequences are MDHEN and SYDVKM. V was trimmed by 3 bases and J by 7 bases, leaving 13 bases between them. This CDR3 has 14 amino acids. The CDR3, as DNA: TGTGCCAGCAGTTTTCGGACCACCGGTAACATTCAGTACTTC. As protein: CASSFRTTGNIQYF.

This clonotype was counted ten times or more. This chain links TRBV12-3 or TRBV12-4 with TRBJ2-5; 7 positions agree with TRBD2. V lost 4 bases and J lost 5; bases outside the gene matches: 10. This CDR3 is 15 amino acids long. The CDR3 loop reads CASSWGGVYEETQYF. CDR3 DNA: TGTGCCAGCAGTTGGGGGGGGGTCTATGAGGAGACCCAGTACTTC.

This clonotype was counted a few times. The CDR3 DNA reads as TGTGCCAGCAGCCCGGACAGGGGGAACAATGAGCAGTTCTTC. Its protein product is CASSPDRGNNEQFF. This chain uses TRBV11-3 with TRBJ2-1, with TRBD1 matching over 10 bases. The V gene end was trimmed by 5 bases and the J gene end by 5 bases; junction bases not matched to a gene: 3. There are 14 residues in the CDR3. Germline V gives CDR1 SGHNT, CDR2 YENEEA.

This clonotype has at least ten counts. The CDR3 nucleotides are TGTGCCAGCCGGCAACAGGGAATCTATGGCTACACCTTC. It is translated as CASRQQGIYGYTF. This chain connects TRBV6-2 or TRBV6-3 to TRBJ1-2, with D possibly matching TRBD1 (6 bases). Germline loops: CDR1 MNHEY, CDR2 SVGEGT. The CDR3 runs 13 residues. V gave up 8 bases and J gave up 4 bases, with 14 bases separating them.

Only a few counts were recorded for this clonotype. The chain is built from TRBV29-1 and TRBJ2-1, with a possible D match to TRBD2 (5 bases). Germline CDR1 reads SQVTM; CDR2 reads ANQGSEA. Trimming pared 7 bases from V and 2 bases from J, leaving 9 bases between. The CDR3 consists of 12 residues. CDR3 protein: CSAPGTYNEQFF. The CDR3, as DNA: TGCAGCGCCCCCGGGACCTACAATGAGCAGTTCTTC.

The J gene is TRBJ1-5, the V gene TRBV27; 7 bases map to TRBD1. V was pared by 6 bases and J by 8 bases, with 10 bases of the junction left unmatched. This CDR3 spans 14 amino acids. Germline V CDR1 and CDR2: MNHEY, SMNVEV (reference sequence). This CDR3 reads CASRGFDRDKPQHF. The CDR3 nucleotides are TGTGCCAGCAGAGGGTTCGACAGGGATAAGCCCCAGCATTTT.

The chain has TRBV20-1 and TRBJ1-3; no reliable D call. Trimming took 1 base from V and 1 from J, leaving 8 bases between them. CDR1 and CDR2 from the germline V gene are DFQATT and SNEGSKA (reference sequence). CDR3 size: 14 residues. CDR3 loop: CSARVGLSGNTIYF. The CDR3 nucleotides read TGCAGTGCTAGAGTCGGTCTTTCTGGAAACACCATATATTTT.

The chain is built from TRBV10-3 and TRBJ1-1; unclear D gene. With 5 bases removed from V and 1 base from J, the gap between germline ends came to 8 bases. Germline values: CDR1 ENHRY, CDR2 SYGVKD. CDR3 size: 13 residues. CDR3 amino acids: CAISSTENTEAFF. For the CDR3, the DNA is TGTGCCATCAGTTCAACAGAGAACACTGAAGCTTTCTTT.

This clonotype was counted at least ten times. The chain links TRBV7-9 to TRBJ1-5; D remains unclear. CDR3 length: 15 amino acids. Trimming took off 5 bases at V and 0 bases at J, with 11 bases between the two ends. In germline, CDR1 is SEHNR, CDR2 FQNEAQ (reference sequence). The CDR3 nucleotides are TGTGCCAGCAGCCAAGGGCTGTATAGCAATCAGCCCCAGCATTTT. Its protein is CASSQGLYSNQPQHF.

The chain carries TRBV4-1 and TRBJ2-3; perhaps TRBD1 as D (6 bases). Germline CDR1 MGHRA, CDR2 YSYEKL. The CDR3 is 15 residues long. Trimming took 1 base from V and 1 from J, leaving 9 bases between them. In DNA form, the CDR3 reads TGCGCCAGCAGCCAAGGGGGGCGGGGCACAGATACGCAGTATTTT. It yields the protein CASSQGGRGTDTQYF.

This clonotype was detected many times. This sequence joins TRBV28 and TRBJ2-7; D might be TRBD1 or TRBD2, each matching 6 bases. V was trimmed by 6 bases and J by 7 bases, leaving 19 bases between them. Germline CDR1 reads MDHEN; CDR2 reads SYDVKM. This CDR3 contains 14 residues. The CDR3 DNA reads TGTGCCAGCAGGCAGTCGGGGGCTTCTGGGGAGCAGTACTTC. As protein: CASRQSGASGEQYF. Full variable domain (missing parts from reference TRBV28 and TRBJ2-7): DVKVTQSSRYLVKRTGEKVFLECVQDMDHENMFWYRQDPGLGLRLIYFSYDVKMKEKGDIPEGYSVSREKKERFSLILESASTNQTSMYLCASRQSGASGEQYFGPGTRLTVT.

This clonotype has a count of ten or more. The CDR3 sequence: CASSLGGQRGGTDTQYF. The CDR3 bases are TGTGCCAGCAGCTTGGGAGGGCAGCGGGGGGGCACAGATACGCAGTATTTT. The rearrangement links TRBV3-1 to TRBJ2-3, with 9 bases aligning to TRBD2. Germline V lookup: CDR1 LGHDT, CDR2 YNNKEL (reference sequence). V shed 5 bases, J shed 1 base, and the junction held 10 bases outside the gene matches. The CDR3 spans 17 residues.